This is a list of T cell receptor beta chains from one sample in a study of T-cell memory formation after mild COVID-19. TCRdb called the 5' RACE reads again in MiXCR, with one record for every CDR3 protein. The data hold roughly 480,000 distinct CDR3 sequences, with 25% observed a single time. Material for sequencing was PBMCs or a T cell subset sorted from them (not recorded which). The receptors were gathered from an adult woman who had mild COVID-19 (a few samples of this study predate the infection). Cell type and time point are not known. The CDR3 runs from the conserved cysteine through the conserved F or W. A row's size may be missing; if present it is once, few, many or a size class.

TRBJ2-1 TRBV5-1 few CASSVTRFKIF
TRBJ1-5 TRBV5-1 few CASRKDGNSNQPQHF
TRBJ2-3 TRBV11-3 NA CASSFLARSDTQYF
TRBJ2-5 TRBV29-1 NA CSVEDGLSQYF
TRBJ1-1 TRBV12-3/TRBV12-4 few CASTYGTGTPEAFF
TRBJ2-7 TRBV6-5 few CASSRSGRTYEQYF
TRBJ2-1 TRBV12-3/TRBV12-4 few CASVRLAGNNEQFF
TRBJ2-1 TRBV7-3 NA CASSPRQGEQFF
TRBJ2-1 TRBV7-9 few CASSRGLENEQFF
TRBJ1-2 TRBV4-3 NA CASSQAIQGSLGYTF
TRBJ2-1 TRBV7-9 NA CASSFSRTSGSNEQFF
TRBJ1-2 TRBV5-1 NA CASTQQQGTDGYTF
TRBJ1-1 TRBV5-1 many CASSLDGQGNTEAFF
TRBJ2-7 TRBV20-1 NA CSARDGLVPLGAYEQYF
TRBJ1-6 TRBV6-1 NA CASSEAVQTYNSPLHF
TRBJ2-2 TRBV7-9 few CASEQQGTGELFF
TRBJ2-5 TRBV19 NA CASISGETQYF
TRBJ2-1 TRBV29-1 NA CSVGGQEDSLVSYNEQFF
TRBJ2-2 TRBV3-1 many CASSQDRRDGNTGELFF
TRBJ2-2 TRBV3-1 NA CASSQGGTDTGELFF
TRBJ2-1 TRBV5-1 many CASSLGGSGGKPLKAYNEQFF
TRBJ2-7 TRBV7-9 many CASSFTGYSDEQYF
TRBJ2-2 TRBV6-2/TRBV6-3 NA CASSPPQEIGELIF
TRBJ1-1 TRBV7-8 NA CASSLVDFAEAFF
TRBJ2-1 TRBV12-3/TRBV12-4 few CASTPRGSYNEQFF
TRBJ2-7 TRBV12-3/TRBV12-4 NA CASSIAGGPYEQYF
TRBJ2-3 TRBV12-3/TRBV12-4 few CASSSPSGSTDTQYF
TRBJ2-7 TRBV4-2 few CASSQRGQGGYEQYF
TRBJ2-1 TRBV5-1 NA CASSLARNNEQFF
TRBJ1-6 TRBV5-1 NA CASSAQGASSGPLHF
TRBJ1-1 TRBV15 NA CATSRDGQGATEAFF
TRBJ2-1 TRBV11-2 few CASSLSAGGQANEQFF
TRBJ1-1 TRBV2 NA CASKWGVTEAFF
TRBJ1-6 TRBV4-1 few CASSQEAYGPYNSPLHF
TRBJ1-4 TRBV2 NA CASRRGSTNEKLFF
TRBJ2-7 TRBV6-6 NA CASRGQGVSYEQCF
TRBJ1-6 TRBV3-1 few CASSQLEENSPLHF
TRBJ1-1 TRBV12-3/TRBV12-4 many CASTITGGEAFF
TRBJ2-7 TRBV5-5 few CASSYTDRQSYEQYF
TRBJ1-2 TRBV7-2 NA CATLIIQGAGYGYTF
TRBJ2-7 TRBV5-1 NA CASSGSGGAVFEQYF
TRBJ2-1 TRBV6-2/TRBV6-3 NA CASSSPAGDRGIEQFF
TRBJ1-1 TRBV7-9 few CASSQDYRAANTEAFF
TRBJ2-7 TRBV3-1 NA CASSQDPPDGFGEQYF
TRBJ2-1 TRBV6-5 NA CASRLVGGATPGNEQFF
TRBJ2-3 TRBV12-3/TRBV12-4 many CASSLWLALSTDTQYF
TRBJ2-1 TRBV9 few CASSVEAGSYNEQFF
TRBJ2-2 TRBV6-5 NA CASSSTGHTGELFF
TRBJ2-7 TRBV12-3/TRBV12-4 few CASSLALGSEQYF
TRBJ1-5 TRBV19 NA CASSTQYRPLNQPQHF
TRBJ2-2 TRBV4-2 few CASSQDVDRELFF
TRBJ2-1 TRBV5-1 NA CASSFPSGDYNEQFF
TRBJ2-5 TRBV7-9 NA CASSLLSASGVTQETQYF